Shown below are 23 T cell receptor beta chains from a single sample sequenced in a study of blood T cell repertoires in COVID-19 (TCRdb year 2020). Library creation used the immunoSEQ multiplex PCR assay. TCRdb carries this immuneACCESS record with in-frame sequences only. Its versions omit some clonotypes, under half of them owing to an unresolved V gene in the studies checked, with the rest unexplained. Counted in this sample were 70,000 or so clones; around 90% of them appeared once. Around 6.7% of the sample is taken by the ten largest. The material sequenced was peripheral blood. The receptors stem from a woman aged 80 or over with active COVID-19.

The chain's CDR3 is CASSARLPGELFF. The CDR3 DNA reads TGTGCCAGCAGCGCCCGACTCCCCGGGGAGCTGTTTTTT. The V and J genes are TRBV11-2 and TRBJ2-2; D gene uncertain. Germline CDR1 is SGHAT and CDR2 is FQNNGV. This CDR3 comprises 13 residues. V shed 5 bases and J shed 6 bases, with 10 bases lying between them.

The gene calls are TRBV20-1 and TRBJ2-1; D unresolved. There are 11 residues in the CDR3. V was clipped by 6 bases and J by 8 bases, with 11 bases between them. Germline V gene lookup returns CDR1 DFQATT and CDR2 SNEGSKA (reference sequence). This CDR3 reads CSAHSTDEQFF. Written as DNA, the CDR3 is TGCAGTGCGCATAGTACAGATGAGCAGTTCTTC.

This clone appeared a single time. V gene TRBV27 combines with J gene TRBJ2-1; 7 bases align to TRBD1. Looked up from germline, CDR1 is MNHEY and CDR2 is SMNVEV (reference sequence). This CDR3 has 13 amino acids. V dropped 6 bases and J dropped 9; count of bases not matched to a gene: 8. CDR3 protein: CASSPNRGGEQFF. The CDR3 coding sequence is TGTGCCAGCAGCCCCAACAGGGGCGGTGAGCAGTTCTTC.

The chain links TRBV4-1 to TRBJ2-7, with 10 bases fitting TRBD1. Trimming took 2 bases from V and 5 from J; bases not matched to a gene: 6. The CDR3 runs 15 residues. CDR1 and CDR2 from the germline V gene are MGHRA and YSYEKL. The CDR3 loop reads CASSQHGTGVDEQYF. The CDR3 DNA is TGCGCCAGCAGCCAACACGGGACAGGGGTTGACGAGCAGTACTTC.

As DNA, the CDR3 is TGTGCCACCAGCAGTGGTAGCGGGATGGGGGCAGATACGCAGTATTTT. Translating gives CATSSGSGMGADTQYF. The chain recombines TRBV15 with TRBJ2-3, with 8 bases identical to TRBD2. The CDR3 loop spans 16 amino acids. V was pared by 3 bases and J by 4 bases, with 9 bases of the junction left unmatched. Germline loops: CDR1 LNHNV, CDR2 YYDKDF (reference sequence). The variable domain in full, completed from reference TRBV15 and TRBJ2-3, reads DAMVIQNPRYQVTQFGKPVTLSCSQTLNHNVMYWYQQKSSQAPKLLFHYYDKDFNNEADTPDNFQSRRPNTSFCFLDIRSPGLGDTAMYLCATSSGSGMGADTQYFGPGTRLTVL.

The rearrangement uses TRBV28 and TRBJ1-3, with 7 bases lining up with TRBD1. Germline V gene lookup returns CDR1 MDHEN and CDR2 SYDVKM. This CDR3 comprises 15 residues. After removal of 8 bases from V and 1 base from J, the junction contained 8 bases not matched to a gene. The CDR3: CASWRGQGSGNTIYF. CDR3 DNA sequence: TGTGCCAGCTGGAGGGGGCAGGGGTCTGGAAACACCATATATTTT.

This chain uses TRBV5-1 with TRBJ1-2, with 8 bases matching TRBD1. Germline CDR1 is SGHRS and CDR2 is YFSETQ. The length of the CDR3 is 16 residues. Unmatched junction bases numbered 8, after V lost 2 bases and J lost 2 bases. Here the CDR3 DNA reads TGCGCCAGCAGCTTTGGCCGGGACAGGCAGAACTATGGCTACACCTTC. It translates to CASSFGRDRQNYGYTF.

CDR3 nucleotide sequence: TGTGCCAGCAGTATTACAGGGACTGAAGCTTTCTTT. It translates to CASSITGTEAFF. The V call is TRBV27, the J call TRBJ1-1; D might be TRBD1 (6 bases). Germline V gene lookup returns CDR1 MNHEY and CDR2 SMNVEV (reference sequence). The germline V and J ends were trimmed by 5 bases and 5 bases, with 9 bases remaining between them. The CDR3 covers 12 residues.

The gene calls are TRBV4-3 and TRBJ2-7; 10 bases are shared with TRBD2. V shed 0 bases, J shed 0 bases, and the junction held 11 bases outside the gene matches. Germline CDR1 reads LGHNA; CDR2 reads YSLEER. The CDR3 consists of 19 residues. CDR3 in amino acids: CASSQEILLAGGNSYEQYF. CDR3 coding DNA: TGCGCCAGCAGCCAAGAAATTTTGTTAGCGGGAGGAAACTCCTACGAGCAGTACTTC.

V and J are TRBV10-1 and TRBJ1-2; possibly TRBD1 for D (6 bases). Between the trimmed V and J ends, which lost 4 bases and 6 bases, there was a span of 15 bases. The CDR3 sequence is 14 residues long. Germline CDR1 and CDR2: WNHNN and SYGVQD (reference sequence). The CDR3 sequence is CASSGGGSENGYTF. CDR3 in DNA: TGCGCCAGCAGTGGGGGGGGCTCTGAGAATGGCTACACCTTC.

The chain couples TRBV28 to TRBJ1-4; D possibly corresponds to TRBD1 (6 bases). Germline CDR1 is MDHEN and CDR2 is SYDVKM. V lost 1 base and J 8 bases, leaving 14 bases between the germline ends. This CDR3 has 15 residues. The CDR3 region has the DNA TGTGCCAGCAGTTTATCCCAGGGGTTTGCCGAAAAACTGTTTTTT. It translates to CASSLSQGFAEKLFF.

The rearrangement links TRBV2 to TRBJ2-1; D perhaps matches TRBD2 (5 bases). CDR3 length equals 16 residues. Germline CDR1 and CDR2: SNHLY and FYNNEI. Trimming took off 3 bases at V and 0 bases at J, with 12 bases between the two ends. The CDR3 DNA reads TGTGCCAGCAGTGATGCTGGACTCACCTCCTACAATGAGCAGTTCTTC. This codes for CASSDAGLTSYNEQFF.

This chain joins TRBV5-1 and TRBJ2-5; perhaps TRBD2 as D (5 bases). In germline, CDR1 is SGHRS, CDR2 YFSETQ. The CDR3 contains 13 residues. The ends were cut back, 4 bases at V and 10 bases at J, with 17 bases in the middle. The CDR3 reads CASSPDSTGDQYF. The CDR3 DNA reads TGCGCCAGCAGCCCGGACTCCACTGGGGACCAGTACTTC.

The chain is built from TRBV5-1 and TRBJ2-3; 8 bases agree with TRBD2. With 3 bases clipped from V and 2 bases from J, the junction kept 5 bases outside the gene matches. CDR3 size: 15 residues. Looked up from germline, CDR1 is SGHRS and CDR2 is YFSETQ. CDR3 DNA sequence: TGCGCCAGCAGCTCTGGACTAGCCCCCACAGATACGCAGTATTTT. It yields the protein CASSSGLAPTDTQYF. Variable domain in full (rest from reference TRBV5-1 and TRBJ2-3): KAGVTQTPRYLIKTRGQQVTLSCSPISGHRSVSWYQQTPGQGLQFLFEYFSETQRNKGNFPGRFSGRQFSNSRSEMNVSTLELGDSALYLCASSSGLAPTDTQYFGPGTRLTVL.

The rearrangement links TRBV7-8 to TRBJ2-7; TRBD1 aligns across 11 bases. Germline assignment: CDR1 SGHVS and CDR2 FQNEAQ. The CDR3 loop spans 14 amino acids. V dropped 5 bases and J dropped 2; count of bases not matched to a gene: 2. DNA for the CDR3: TGTGCCAGCAGCCGGACAGGGGGCGCCTACGAGCAGTACTTC. Residues: CASSRTGGAYEQYF.

This chain links TRBV28 with TRBJ1-2; D not resolved. In germline, CDR1 is MDHEN, CDR2 SYDVKM. The V end lost 2 bases, the J end lost 4 bases, and 11 bases lay between the germline ends. The CDR3 is 14 residues long. The CDR3 reads CASSLANRAYGYTF. The DNA of the CDR3 is TGTGCCAGCAGTTTAGCGAACCGAGCCTATGGCTACACCTTC.

This rearrangement joins TRBV6-2 or TRBV6-3 to TRBJ2-3, with 12 bases fitting TRBD1. This CDR3 region has 18 residues. V shed 6 bases and J 2 bases; nucleotides not matched to a gene: 12. Germline values: CDR1 MNHEY, CDR2 SVGEGT. CDR3 in DNA: TGTGCCAGCAGCCCCGGGACAGGGGGCGGGAGGGCCACAGATACGCAGTATTTT. Translating gives CASSPGTGGGRATDTQYF.

The chain links TRBV3-1 (or the pseudogene TRBV3-2) to TRBJ2-7; D may be TRBD1 (5 bases). V lost 0 bases to trimming and J lost 8 bases, with 11 bases between them. Germline-derived CDR1 and CDR2 are LGHDT and YNNKEL (reference sequence). The CDR3 runs 13 residues. CDR3: CASSQDQGTKQYF. The DNA for the CDR3 is TGTGCCAGCAGCCAAGATCAGGGAACGAAGCAGTACTTC.

V is TRBV6-2 or TRBV6-3 and J is TRBJ2-7, with D unresolved. V lost 4 bases to trimming and J lost 0 bases, with 10 bases between them. The CDR3 contains 14 residues. Germline V lookup: CDR1 MNHEY, CDR2 SVGEGT. CDR3 DNA: TGTGCCAGCAGTTCAATACTCTTCTCCTACGAGCAGTACTTC. Encoded protein: CASSSILFSYEQYF.

The chain is built from TRBV7-2 and TRBJ1-1; 8 bases line up with TRBD1. V was pared by 5 bases and J by 0 bases, with 8 bases of the junction left unmatched. The CDR3 consists of 16 residues. Germline V gives CDR1 SGHTA, CDR2 FQGNSA. The CDR3 region has the DNA TGTGCCAGCAGCCGTCGGACAGGGCGGATGAACACTGAAGCTTTCTTT. Protein product: CASSRRTGRMNTEAFF.

The chain has TRBV18 and TRBJ1-1; no clear D. CDR1 is KGHSH and CDR2 is LQKENI in the germline V gene. This CDR3 comprises 13 residues. V was pared by 3 bases and J by 5 bases, with 10 bases between. The chain's CDR3 is CASSPGAGTEAFF. The CDR3 DNA is TGTGCCAGCTCACCTGGAGCTGGAACTGAAGCTTTCTTT.

V usage is TRBV9 and J usage is TRBJ2-7, with no clear D. The CDR3 has 14 residues. Germline CDR1 and CDR2: SGDLS and YYNGEE. The germline V and J ends were trimmed by 4 bases and 4 bases, with 15 bases remaining between them. The CDR3 region is CASSLGNKPYEQYF. The CDR3 nucleotides read TGTGCCAGCAGCCTGGGCAACAAGCCTTACGAGCAGTACTTC.

The gene calls are TRBV29-1 and TRBJ2-5; TRBD1 might be the D (5 bases). V dropped 3 bases and J dropped 4 bases, with 6 bases sitting between them. The CDR3 has 11 residues. CDR1 and CDR2 from the germline V gene are SQVTM and ANQGSEA. CDR3 bases: TGCAGCGTTGACCAGGGAGAGACCCAGTACTTC. Translated: CSVDQGETQYF. Full variable domain (outside the CDR3, taken from reference TRBV29-1 and TRBJ2-5): SAVISQKPSRDICQRGTSLTIQCQVDSQVTMMFWYRQQPGQSLTLIATANQGSEATYESGFVIDKFPISRPNLTFSTLTVSNMSPEDSSIYLCSVDQGETQYFGPGTRLLVL.